This T cell receptor beta chain is from a study of shared clonotypes between healthy human individuals. Method: immunoSEQ multiplex PCR; TCRdb's copy keeps in-frame clones and lacks some. Here the sample spans millions of clones, approximately 90% being singletons. As concerns this clone: Its antigen is as yet unknown. Different DNA sequences within this sample yield the same CDR3.

Study-wide results and limits: The expectation was that sequencing depth would affect clonotype sharing among donors.

This TCR derives from a man younger than 35 in good health. The source material was naive CD4+ T cells sorted from blood. Subset here: CD45RA+ positively selected.

The CDR3 DNA follows: TGTGCCAGCAGCTTGGGAGGGCTTAGCTCCTACGAGCAGTACTTC. Protein sequence: CASSLGGLSSYEQYF. The genes are TRBV5-4 and TRBJ2-7; a weak D match, TRBD2 (5 bases). V was shortened by 0 bases and J by 0 bases, with 10 bases between the two germline ends. This CDR3 spans 15 amino acids. CDR1 and CDR2 (germline): SGHNT, YYREEE (reference sequence).